This TCR beta chain is from a study of cytomegalovirus exposure and HLA in healthy donors. Each donor's status was that of a healthy bone marrow donor. Vbeta (60) and Jbeta (13) primers were used in the PCR. Repertoires were generated with immunoSEQ multiplex PCR, while TCRdb's copy carries only in-frame clones and drops some. The data hold 65,000 to 85,000 clones, with about 81% observed a single time. This CDR3 has 13 residues. The germline CDR1 and CDR2 sequences are SGHRS and YFSETQ. V trimming: 4 bases; J trimming: 8 bases; junction bases outside the gene matches: 7. General study results and limits: In a later analysis, several top co-occurrence clusters appeared linked to parvovirus B19, influenza, CMV and Epstein-Barr virus.

With respect to this clone: The antigen is not known.

The sequence came from a woman aged 40 to 50 in good health and CMV-seropositive. The chain carries TRBV5-1 and TRBJ1-1; 8 bases match TRBD1. The sample comprised PBMCs. The CDR3 is CASSDPNRGEAFF. In nucleotides, the CDR3 is TGCGCCAGCAGCGATCCGAACAGGGGGGAAGCTTTCTTT.